This T cell receptor beta chain came from a study of cytomegalovirus exposure and HLA in healthy donors. Points on this clone: Its antigen remains unknown.

Study-level points and caveats: Presence/absence comparisons presumed near-even sequencing depth among donors. Reportedly, cytomegalovirus status was diagnosed with high sensitivity and specificity. Relative to equally common others, HLA-associated TCR beta chains showed greater clonal expansion in a later analysis. Cytomegalovirus association was assigned to approximately 160 TCR beta chains.

This CDR3 is 13 amino acids long. The V gene end was trimmed by 2 bases and the J gene end by 9 bases; junction bases not matched to a gene: 3. Germline CDR1 MGHRA, CDR2 YSYEKL. PCR employed 60 Vbeta and 13 Jbeta primers. Assay: immunoSEQ multiplex PCR; the TCRdb copy retains only in-frame clones and omits some. The repertoire holds 200,000 to 250,000 clones, with 70% to 80% as singletons. The sample was PBMCs. The chain carries TRBV4-1 and TRBJ2-2; 7 nucleotides line up with TRBD1. The receptor was derived from a girl aged 2-10 years in good health and CMV-seronegative. CDR3 residues: CASSQQQGWELFF. Written as DNA, the CDR3 is TGCGCCAGCAGCCAACAACAGGGGTGGGAGCTGTTTTTT.